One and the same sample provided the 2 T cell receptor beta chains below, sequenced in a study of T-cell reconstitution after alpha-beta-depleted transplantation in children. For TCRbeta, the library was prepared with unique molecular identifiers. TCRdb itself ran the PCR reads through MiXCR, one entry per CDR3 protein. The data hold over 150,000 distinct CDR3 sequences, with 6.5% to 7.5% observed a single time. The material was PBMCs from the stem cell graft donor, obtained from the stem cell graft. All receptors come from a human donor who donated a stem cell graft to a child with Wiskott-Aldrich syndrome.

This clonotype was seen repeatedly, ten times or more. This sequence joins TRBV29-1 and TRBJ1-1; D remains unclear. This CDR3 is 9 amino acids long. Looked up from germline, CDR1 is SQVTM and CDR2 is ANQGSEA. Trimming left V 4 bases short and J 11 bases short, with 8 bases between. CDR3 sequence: CSVGGDAFF. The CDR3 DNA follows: TGCAGCGTTGGGGGTGACGCTTTCTTT.

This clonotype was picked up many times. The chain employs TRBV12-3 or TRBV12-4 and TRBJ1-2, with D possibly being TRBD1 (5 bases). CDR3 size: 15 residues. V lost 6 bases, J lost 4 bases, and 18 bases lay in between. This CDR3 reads CASSPPGPRIYGYTF. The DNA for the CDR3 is TGTGCCAGCAGCCCCCCGGGACCGAGAATCTATGGCTACACCTTC.